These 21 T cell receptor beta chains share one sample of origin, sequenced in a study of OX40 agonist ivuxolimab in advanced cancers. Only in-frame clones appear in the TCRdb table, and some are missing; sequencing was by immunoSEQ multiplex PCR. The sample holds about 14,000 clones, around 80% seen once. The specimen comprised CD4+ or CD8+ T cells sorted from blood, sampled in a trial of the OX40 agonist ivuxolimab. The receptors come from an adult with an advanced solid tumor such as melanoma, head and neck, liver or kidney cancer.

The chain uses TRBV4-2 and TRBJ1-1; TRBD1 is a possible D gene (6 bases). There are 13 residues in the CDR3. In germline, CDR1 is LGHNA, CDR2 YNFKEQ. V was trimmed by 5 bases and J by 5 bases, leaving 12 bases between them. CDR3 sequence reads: CASSLRGATEAFF. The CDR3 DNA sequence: TGTGCCAGCAGCTTAAGGGGGGCTACTGAAGCTTTCTTT.

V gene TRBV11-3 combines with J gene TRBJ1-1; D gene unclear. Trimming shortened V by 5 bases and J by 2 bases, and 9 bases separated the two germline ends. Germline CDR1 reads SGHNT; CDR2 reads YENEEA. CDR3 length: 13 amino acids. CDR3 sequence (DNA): TGTGCCAGCAGCCCCACACCTAACACTGAAGCTTTCTTT. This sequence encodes CASSPTPNTEAFF. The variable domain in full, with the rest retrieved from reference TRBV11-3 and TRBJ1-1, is EAGVVQSPRYKIIEKKQPVAFWCNPISGHNTLYWYLQNLGQGPELLIRYENEEAVDDSQLPKDRFSAERLKGVDSTLKIQPAELGDSAVYLCASSPTPNTEAFFGQGTRLTVV.

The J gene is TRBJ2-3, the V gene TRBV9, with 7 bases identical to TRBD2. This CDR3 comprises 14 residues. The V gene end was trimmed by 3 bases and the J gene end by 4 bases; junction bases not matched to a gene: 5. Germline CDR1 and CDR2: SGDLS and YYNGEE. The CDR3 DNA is TGTGCCAGCAGCGAGGAGGGAGGGCCAGATACGCAGTATTTT. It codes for CASSEEGGPDTQYF.

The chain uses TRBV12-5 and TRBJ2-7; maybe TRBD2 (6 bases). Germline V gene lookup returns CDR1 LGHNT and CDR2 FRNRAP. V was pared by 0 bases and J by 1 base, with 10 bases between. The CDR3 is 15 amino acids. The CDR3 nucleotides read TGTGCTAGTGGTTTGGTCGGGGGTAAGTCCTACGAGCAGTACTTC. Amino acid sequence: CASGLVGGKSYEQYF.

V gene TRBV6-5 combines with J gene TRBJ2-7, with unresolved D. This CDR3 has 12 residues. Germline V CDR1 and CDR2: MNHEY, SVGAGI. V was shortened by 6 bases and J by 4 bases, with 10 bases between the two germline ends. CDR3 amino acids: CASSPTAYEQYF. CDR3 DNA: TGTGCCAGCAGCCCAACAGCGTACGAGCAGTACTTC.

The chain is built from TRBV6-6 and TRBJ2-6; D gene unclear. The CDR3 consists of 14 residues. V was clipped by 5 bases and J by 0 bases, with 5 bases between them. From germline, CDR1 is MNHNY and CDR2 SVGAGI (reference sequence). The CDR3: CASSVNSGANVLTF. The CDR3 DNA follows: TGTGCCAGCAGTGTCAACTCTGGGGCCAACGTCCTGACTTTC.

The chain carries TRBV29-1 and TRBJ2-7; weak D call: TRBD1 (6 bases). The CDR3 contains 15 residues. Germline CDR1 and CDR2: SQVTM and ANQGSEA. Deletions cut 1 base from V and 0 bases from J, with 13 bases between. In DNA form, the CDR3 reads TGCAGCGTTGAAGGGGACATTCTAAGCTCCTACGAGCAGTACTTC. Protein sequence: CSVEGDILSSYEQYF.

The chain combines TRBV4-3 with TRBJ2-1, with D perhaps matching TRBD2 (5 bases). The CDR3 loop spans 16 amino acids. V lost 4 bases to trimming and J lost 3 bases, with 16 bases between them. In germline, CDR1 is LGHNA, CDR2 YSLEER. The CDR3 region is CASSLEGEGGYNEQFF. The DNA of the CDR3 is TGCGCCAGCAGCCTAGAGGGCGAGGGCGGCTACAATGAGCAGTTCTTC.

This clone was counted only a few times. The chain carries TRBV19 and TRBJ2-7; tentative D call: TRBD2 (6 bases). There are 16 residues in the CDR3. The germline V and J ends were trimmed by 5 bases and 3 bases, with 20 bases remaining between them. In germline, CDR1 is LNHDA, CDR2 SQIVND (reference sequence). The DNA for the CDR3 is TGTGCCAGTAGTCCGCTGGCTAGCGAGCACATCTACGAGCAGTACTTC. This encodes CASSPLASEHIYEQYF.

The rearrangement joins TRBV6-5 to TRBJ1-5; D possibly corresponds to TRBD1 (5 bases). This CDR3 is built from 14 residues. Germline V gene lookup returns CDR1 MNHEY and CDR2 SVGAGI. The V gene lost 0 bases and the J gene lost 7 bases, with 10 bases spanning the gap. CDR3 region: CASSYSRGNQPQHF. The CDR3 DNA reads TGTGCCAGCAGTTACTCGAGGGGAAACCAGCCCCAGCATTTT.

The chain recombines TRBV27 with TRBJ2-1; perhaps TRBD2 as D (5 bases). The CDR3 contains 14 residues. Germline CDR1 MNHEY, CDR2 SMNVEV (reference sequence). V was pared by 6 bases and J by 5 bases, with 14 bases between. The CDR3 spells CASSPGNTNNEQFF. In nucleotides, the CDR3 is TGTGCCAGCAGCCCCGGGAATACAAACAATGAGCAGTTCTTC.

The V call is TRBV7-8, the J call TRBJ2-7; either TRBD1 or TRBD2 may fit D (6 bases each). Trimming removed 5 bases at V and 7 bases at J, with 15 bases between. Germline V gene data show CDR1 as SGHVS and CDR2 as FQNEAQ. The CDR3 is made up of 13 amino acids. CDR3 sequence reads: CASSPDWRGEQYF. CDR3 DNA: TGTGCCAGCAGCCCGGACTGGAGGGGGGAGCAGTACTTC.

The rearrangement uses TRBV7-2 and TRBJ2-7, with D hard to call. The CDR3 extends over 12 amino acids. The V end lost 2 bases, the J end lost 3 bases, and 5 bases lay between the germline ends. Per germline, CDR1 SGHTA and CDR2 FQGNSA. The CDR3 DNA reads TGTGCCAGCAGCTTAAACGGCTACGAGCAGTACTTC. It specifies CASSLNGYEQYF.

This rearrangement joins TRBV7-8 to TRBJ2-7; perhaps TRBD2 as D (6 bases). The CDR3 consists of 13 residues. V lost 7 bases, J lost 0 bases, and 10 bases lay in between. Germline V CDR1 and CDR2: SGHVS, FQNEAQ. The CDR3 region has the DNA TGTGCCAGCAAAGGGACTGGCTCCTACGAGCAGTACTTC. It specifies CASKGTGSYEQYF.

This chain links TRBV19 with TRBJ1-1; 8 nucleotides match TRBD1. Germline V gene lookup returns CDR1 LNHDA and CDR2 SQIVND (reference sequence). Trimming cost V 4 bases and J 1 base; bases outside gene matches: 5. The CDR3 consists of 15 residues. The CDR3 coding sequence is TGTGCCAGTAGTAGGACAGGGAGTGCGAACACTGAAGCTTTCTTT. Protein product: CASSRTGSANTEAFF.

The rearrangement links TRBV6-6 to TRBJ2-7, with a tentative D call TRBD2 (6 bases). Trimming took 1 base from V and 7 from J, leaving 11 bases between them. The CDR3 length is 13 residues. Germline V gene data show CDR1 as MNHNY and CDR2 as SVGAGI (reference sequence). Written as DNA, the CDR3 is TGTGCCAGCAGTTACTTACTAGCCGGAGAGCAGTACTTC. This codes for CASSYLLAGEQYF.

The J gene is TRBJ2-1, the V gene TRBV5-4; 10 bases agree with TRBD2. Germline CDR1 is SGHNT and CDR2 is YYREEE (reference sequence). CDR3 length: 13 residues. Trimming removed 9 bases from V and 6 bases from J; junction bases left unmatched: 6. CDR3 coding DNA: TGTGCCACCAGACTAGCGGGTGGCAATGAGCAGTTCTTC. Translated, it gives CATRLAGGNEQFF.

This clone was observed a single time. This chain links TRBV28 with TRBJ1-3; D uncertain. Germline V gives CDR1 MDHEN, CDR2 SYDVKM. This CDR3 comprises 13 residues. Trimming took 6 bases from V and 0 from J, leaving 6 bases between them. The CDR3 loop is CASRHNSGNTIYF. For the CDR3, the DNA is TGTGCCAGCAGGCACAACTCTGGAAACACCATATATTTT.

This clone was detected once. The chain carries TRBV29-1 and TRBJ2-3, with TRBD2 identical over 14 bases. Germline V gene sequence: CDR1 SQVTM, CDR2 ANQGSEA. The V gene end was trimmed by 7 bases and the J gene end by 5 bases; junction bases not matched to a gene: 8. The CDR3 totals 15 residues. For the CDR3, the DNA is TGCAGCGCCCCGGGACTAGCGGGAGTTATAGATACGCAGTATTTT. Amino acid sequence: CSAPGLAGVIDTQYF.

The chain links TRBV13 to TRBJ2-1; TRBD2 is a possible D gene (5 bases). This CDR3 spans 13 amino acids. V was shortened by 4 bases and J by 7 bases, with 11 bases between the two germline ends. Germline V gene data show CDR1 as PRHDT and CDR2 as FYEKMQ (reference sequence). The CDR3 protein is CASSSRRGNEQFF. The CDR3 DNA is TGTGCCAGCAGCTCCCGACGGGGTAATGAGCAGTTCTTC.

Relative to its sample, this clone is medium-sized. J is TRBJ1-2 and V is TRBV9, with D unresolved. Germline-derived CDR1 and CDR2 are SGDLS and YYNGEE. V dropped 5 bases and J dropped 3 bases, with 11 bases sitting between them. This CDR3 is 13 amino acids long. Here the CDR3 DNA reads TGTGCCAGCAGGGGTTTTATAGACTATGGCTACACCTTC. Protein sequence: CASRGFIDYGYTF.